The sequence of this T cell receptor beta chain was determined in a study of beta chain features in type 1 diabetes. Overall study: In age, gender and cell yields, patients were similar to healthy donors. Broader study findings: Shortening that was moderate but significant affected the TCRB CDR3s of Type 1 diabetes patients in all four CD4+ subsets.

Expressed TCRB transcripts were sequenced after all isolated RNA was converted to cDNA. Sequenced by immunoSEQ multiplex PCR; TCRdb stores in-frame clones only, minus some. The profile shows approximately 150,000 clones, 7.5% to 9.5% of them singletons. A few counts support this clone. Its antigen is currently unknown. V was clipped by 1 base and J by 0 bases, with 18 bases between them. The CDR3 extends over 18 amino acids. The clonotype originates from a man under 40 with type 1 diabetes. This rearrangement joins TRBV23-1 to TRBJ1-1; D is unresolved. TRBV23-1 is marked as an open reading frame, function uncertain. The sample comprised central memory CD4+ T cells from blood. Here the CDR3 reads CASSQFDSRVEMNTEAFF. DNA of the CDR3: TGCGCCAGCAGTCAATTTGACTCTCGGGTTGAGATGAACACTGAAGCTTTCTTT.